The source of this T cell receptor (beta chain) is a study of shared clonotypes between healthy human individuals. The wider study: The people who gave samples were a couple of women and a few men aged 18 to 49. Study-wide findings and caveats: An expected dependence of interdonor clonotype sharing on sequencing depth was noted.

Using immunoSEQ multiplex PCR, the repertoire was profiled, and TCRdb retains in-frame clones only, with some absent. The data show roughly 2.2 million clones, 85% to 95% seen once. The germline gives CDR1 MNHNY, CDR2 SVGAGI (reference sequence). Deletions cut 5 bases from V and 4 bases from J, with 17 bases between. CDR3 length: 15 residues. About this clone itself: The antigen is not known.

The sequencing input was naive CD4+ T cells from PBMCs. Subset indicated: CD45RA+ positively selected. This clonotype was sampled from a man younger than 35 in good health. Some clones in this sample may be carry-over from other donors' samples. The chain combines TRBV6-6 with TRBJ2-5; perhaps D is TRBD1 or TRBD2 (7 bases each). The chain's CDR3 is CASSSNRGGGETQYF. Here the CDR3 DNA reads TGTGCCAGCAGTAGTAACAGGGGAGGGGGAGAGACCCAGTACTTC.